This T cell receptor (beta chain) was identified during a study of OX40 agonist ivuxolimab in advanced cancers. Study in general: Melanoma, hepatocellular carcinoma, head and neck or renal cell cancer occurred in dose-escalation patients. Averaging roughly 60 years in age, with a range of roughly 20 to 80, the cohort was approximately 87% male.

Measured with immunoSEQ multiplex PCR; TCRdb has only the in-frame clones, and not every one. The repertoire includes about 83,000 clones, 70% to 90% of them detected once, and around 0.78% sits in the top ten. Autoimmune disease history or systemic immunosuppression barred patients. Sample: CD4+ or CD8+ T cells sorted from blood, taken in a trial of the OX40 agonist ivuxolimab. The sequence was collected from an adult with an advanced solid tumor such as melanoma, head and neck, liver or kidney cancer.

The CDR3 DNA follows: TGTGCCAGCAGCTCCCAGGGAAATCCGTCCATATATTTT. Protein product: CASSSQGNPSIYF. The chain links TRBV5-4 to TRBJ1-3; D is possibly TRBD1 (5 bases). V dropped 3 bases and J dropped 11 bases, with 15 bases sitting between them. Germline V lookup: CDR1 SGHNT, CDR2 YYREEE (reference sequence). This CDR3 spans 13 amino acids.